This entry concerns a single T cell receptor (beta chain). Its recognized antigen is unknown. Base qualities were left out, and no much larger clone turns up one base away. Receptors were amplified or captured by multiplex PCR. These reads were obtained on an Illumina HiSeq 4000. iRepertoire HTBI primers and Arm-PCR amplification of CDR3 regions were used to construct TCR beta libraries. Before sequencing, the PCR products underwent gel purification. On the study's bioinformatics: A total of 60 to 80 TRBV and 14 TRBJ segments were identified across samples and were used for gene usage analysis of CDR3 amino acid clonotypes. COPE and FqMerger were used to merge the filtered high-quality paired reads into contigs. BLAST was used to align contigs to IMGT TRBV, TRBD and TRBJ reference genes, with CDR3 defined following IMGT. Clonotypes above 0.1% frequency were classified as highly expanded clones. Shannon entropy served as the measure of repertoire diversity, while the Gini coefficient captured V-J evenness. A clonotype was considered public if more than one individual shared it. TCRdb reprocessed the public reads (quality trimming at Q25 with fastp, clone calling with MiXCR) and kept in-frame beta chains. A single entry per CDR3 protein holds the most common genes and DNA from its merged rows. These V and J calls rely on TCRdb rather than the paper's analysis. This sample comprises around 250,000 distinct CDR3 sequences, 20% to 25% of them detected only once. The ten largest make up roughly 14% of the sample.

The data were obtained in a study of regulatory T cells in long-lasting Graves disease (dated by TCRdb to about 2021). Describing the broader study: In the newly diagnosed Graves' disease group, patients had been taking antithyroid drugs for less than 3 months. Patients with persistent Graves' disease were compared with patients with newly diagnosed Graves' disease using TCR sequencing and RNA sequencing of peripheral blood. The study was registered as a clinical trial and conducted in China. A total of some 33 samples were covered by TCR sequencing, comprising 13 persistent and 20 or so newly diagnosed Graves' disease patients.

Counted from cysteine to phenylalanine, this CDR3 has 17 amino acids. This entry keeps only the CDR3 DNA: 51 bases, framed from base 1. Trimming accounts for 2 bases at V and 0 bases at J, while the number of junction bases matched to no gene is 5. The germline V gene gives CDR1 as MGHRA and CDR2 as YSYEKL. What the research found in general, with its limitations: The small sample size was acknowledged by the authors as a limitation that may reduce accuracy. Persistent patients shared more public clonotypes among themselves (around 3,000) than newly diagnosed patients did (about 1,000). Compared with newly diagnosed patients, patients with persistent Graves' disease had lower TCR Shannon entropy and fewer highly expanded clones, which suggests clonal expansion. Sequencing and analysis were restricted to the TCR beta chain. Because the primary lesion, thyroid tissue, could not be accessed, the study looked at peripheral blood alone. Persistent disease showed preferential use of TRBV28, TRBJ1-2 and TRBJ2-5, whereas newly diagnosed disease favored TRBV20-1 and TRBJ2-1.

This specimen's time point label, interpreted: newly diagnosed GD, antithyroid drugs for less than 3 months. For both TCR sequencing and RNA sequencing, RNA was extracted from PBMCs using TRIzol. Graves' disease was diagnosed according to American Thyroid Association guidelines. Recruitment of patients was carried out at an endocrinology department in Xi'an, China. From each patient, about 8.9 milliliters of peripheral blood was collected into an EDTA anticoagulant tube. PBMCs were isolated by Ficoll Paque Plus density gradient separation without further T cell sorting. An Agilent 2100 Bioanalyzer and agarose gel were used to check RNA quality, and a NanoDrop 2000 was used to measure RNA concentration.

The chain couples TRBV4-1 to TRBJ1-3; TRBD1 fits 9 bases in the junction. The sample here was peripheral blood mononuclear cells (PBMCs), taken at new diagnosis, from a patient treated with antithyroid drugs. The TCR was taken from a female donor with Graves disease. In nucleotides, the sequence is TGCGCCAGCAGCCAACCGGACAGGGGCGTCTCTGGAAACACCATATATTTT. This translates into CASSQPDRGVSGNTIYF.